This T cell receptor (beta chain) was identified in a study of T cell responses to AZD1222 COVID-19 vaccine. The data were produced by immunoSEQ multiplex PCR, yet TCRdb's version contains in-frame clones alone and is incomplete. Of approximately 140,000 clones in the sample, about nine tenths were seen once. This CDR3 contains 14 residues. Germline loops: CDR1 SGHRS, CDR2 YFSETQ. V lost 4 bases to trimming and J lost 4 bases; unmatched junction nucleotides: 6. This sample comprised peripheral blood, obtained 28 days after the second AZD1222 dose. The clonotype originates from an adult who received the AZD1222 COVID-19 vaccine. The chain uses TRBV5-1 and TRBJ2-5, with TRBD2 identical over 8 bases. CDR3 region: CASSRWAGGETQYF. CDR3 nucleotides: TGCGCCAGCAGCCGGTGGGCGGGAGGAGAGACCCAGTACTTC.